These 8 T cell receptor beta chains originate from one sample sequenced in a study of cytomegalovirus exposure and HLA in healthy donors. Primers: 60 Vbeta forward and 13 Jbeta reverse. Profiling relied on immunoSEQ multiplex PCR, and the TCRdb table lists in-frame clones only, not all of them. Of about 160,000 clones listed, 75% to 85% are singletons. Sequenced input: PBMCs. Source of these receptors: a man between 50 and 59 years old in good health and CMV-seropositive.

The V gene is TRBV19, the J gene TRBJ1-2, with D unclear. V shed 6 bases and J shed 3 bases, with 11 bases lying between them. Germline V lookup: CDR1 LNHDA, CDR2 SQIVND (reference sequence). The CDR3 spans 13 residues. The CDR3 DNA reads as TGTGCCAGTAGCCCTTCTGCGCACTATGGCTACACCTTC. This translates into CASSPSAHYGYTF.

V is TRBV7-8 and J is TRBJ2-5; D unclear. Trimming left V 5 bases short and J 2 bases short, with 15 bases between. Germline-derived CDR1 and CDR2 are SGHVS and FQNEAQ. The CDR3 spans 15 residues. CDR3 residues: CASSGFRGRQETQYF. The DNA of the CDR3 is TGTGCCAGCAGCGGCTTCAGAGGCAGACAAGAGACCCAGTACTTC. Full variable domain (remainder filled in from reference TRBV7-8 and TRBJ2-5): GAGVSQSPRYKVAKRGQDVALRCDPISGHVSLFWYQQALGQGPEFLTYFQNEAQLDKSGLPSDRFFAERPEGSVSTLKIQRTQQEDSAVYLCASSGFRGRQETQYFGPGTRLLVL.

CDR3: CASSDPAGGMTGELFF. In DNA form, the CDR3 reads TGTGCCAGCAGCGACCCAGCGGGGGGGATGACCGGGGAGCTGTTTTTT. V gene TRBV9 combines with J gene TRBJ2-2; 10 bases fit TRBD2. The CDR3 runs 16 residues. Germline values: CDR1 SGDLS, CDR2 YYNGEE. Trimming took 3 bases from V and 5 from J; bases not matched to a gene: 7.

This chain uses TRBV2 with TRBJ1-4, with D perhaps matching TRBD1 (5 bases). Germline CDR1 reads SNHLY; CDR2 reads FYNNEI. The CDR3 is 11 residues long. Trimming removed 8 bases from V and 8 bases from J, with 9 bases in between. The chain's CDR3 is CASGHNEKLFF. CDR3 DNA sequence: TGTGCCAGCGGACATAACGAAAAACTGTTTTTT.

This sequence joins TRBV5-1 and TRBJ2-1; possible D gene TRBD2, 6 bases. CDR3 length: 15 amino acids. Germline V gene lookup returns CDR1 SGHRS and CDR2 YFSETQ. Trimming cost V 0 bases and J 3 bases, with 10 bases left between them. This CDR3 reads CASSLGVADYNEQFF. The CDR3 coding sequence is TGCGCCAGCAGCTTGGGGGTAGCGGACTACAATGAGCAGTTCTTC.

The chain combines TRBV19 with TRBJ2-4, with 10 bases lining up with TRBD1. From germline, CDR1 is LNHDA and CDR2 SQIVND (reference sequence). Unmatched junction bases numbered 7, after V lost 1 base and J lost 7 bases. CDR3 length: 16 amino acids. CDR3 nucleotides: TGTGCCAGTAGTATAGGGGGACAGGGGATAAAGAACATTCAGTACTTC. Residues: CASSIGGQGIKNIQYF.

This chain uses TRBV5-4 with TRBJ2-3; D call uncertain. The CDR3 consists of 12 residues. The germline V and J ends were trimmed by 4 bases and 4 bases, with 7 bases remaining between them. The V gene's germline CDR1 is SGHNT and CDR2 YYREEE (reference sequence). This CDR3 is CASSVPPDTQYF. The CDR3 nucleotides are TGTGCCAGCAGCGTTCCTCCAGATACGCAGTATTTT.

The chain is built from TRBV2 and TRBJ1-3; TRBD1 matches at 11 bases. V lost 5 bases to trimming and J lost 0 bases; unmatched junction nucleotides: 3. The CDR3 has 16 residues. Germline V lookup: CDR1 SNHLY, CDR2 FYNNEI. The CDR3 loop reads CASSRDRGISGNTIYF. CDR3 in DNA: TGTGCCAGCAGTCGGGACAGGGGGATCTCTGGAAACACCATATATTTT.